Following are 11 T cell receptor beta chains from one sample sequenced in a study of beta chain features in type 1 diabetes. Expressed TCRB transcripts were sequenced after all isolated RNA was converted to cDNA. TCRdb's copy holds only in-frame clones and misses some; the assay was immunoSEQ multiplex PCR. Of some 900,000 clones listed, 17% were seen once; the top ten hold 0.02% to 0.03%. The sequenced material came from naive CD4+ T cells from blood. The receptors derive from a woman younger than 35 in good health.

This chain connects TRBV5-6 to TRBJ2-2; 9 nucleotides agree with TRBD2. The junction had 11 bases not matched to a gene; V was cut back by 0 bases and J by 8 bases. Germline CDR1 reads SGHDT; CDR2 reads YYEEEE. The CDR3 is 17 amino acids. Here the CDR3 DNA reads TGTGCCAGCAGCTTGGCCCGTGGGGTAGCGGGAGCGGGGGAGCTGTTTTTT. It codes for CASSLARGVAGAGELFF.

This sequence joins TRBV28 and TRBJ2-7, with D perhaps matching TRBD2 (6 bases). The germline V gene has CDR1 MDHEN and CDR2 SYDVKM. This CDR3 has 12 residues. Trimming removed 6 bases at V and 12 bases at J, with 18 bases between. In nucleotides, the CDR3 is TGTGCCAGCAGAACGGGCGGGAAGGAGTGGTACTTC. Encoded protein: CASRTGGKEWYF.

The sample holds a few counts of this clone. The chain couples TRBV10-3 to TRBJ1-4, with 7 bases that match TRBD1. J was trimmed by 8 bases and V by 2 bases; bases with no gene match: 11. The germline V gene has CDR1 ENHRY and CDR2 SYGVKD. The CDR3 is 16 residues long. CDR3 residues: CAISENRGSFGEKLFF. The CDR3 bases are TGTGCCATCAGTGAGAACAGGGGAAGTTTTGGGGAAAAACTGTTTTTT.

The V and J genes are TRBV27 and TRBJ2-1, with 9 bases fitting TRBD1. The CDR3 contains 15 residues. Looked up from germline, CDR1 is MNHEY and CDR2 is SMNVEV (reference sequence). The V and J ends lost 3 bases and 8 bases, in that order; junction bases with no gene match: 8. The DNA for the CDR3 is TGTGCCAGCAGTTTGGGACAGGGTAGGAAGGATGAGCAGTTCTTC. Residues: CASSLGQGRKDEQFF.

A word on this clone: The sample holds other DNA sequences that translate to the same CDR3. The chain recombines TRBV6-5 with TRBJ1-2, with a possible D match to TRBD1 (6 bases). CDR1 and CDR2 (germline): MNHEY, SVGAGI. V was cut by 6 bases and J by 2 bases, with 10 bases left in between. This CDR3 has 13 residues. The CDR3 sequence: CASRLQGNYGYTF. DNA of the CDR3: TGTGCCAGCAGATTACAGGGAAACTATGGCTACACCTTC.

V gene TRBV9 combines with J gene TRBJ2-3; weak D call: TRBD2 (6 bases). The germline V gene encodes CDR1 SGDLS and CDR2 YYNGEE. The CDR3 consists of 15 residues. V lost 3 bases to trimming and J lost 4 bases, with 15 bases between them. CDR3 in amino acids: CASSAKVSGADTQYF. As DNA, the CDR3 is TGTGCCAGCAGCGCGAAGGTCTCGGGGGCAGATACGCAGTATTTT.

There are a few counts of this clone. V usage is TRBV18 and J usage is TRBJ2-6, with TRBD1 matching 8 bases. Germline CDR1 and CDR2: KGHSH and LQKENI. Unmatched junction bases numbered 8, after V lost 4 bases and J lost 0 bases. This CDR3 is built from 18 residues. For the CDR3, the DNA is TGTGCCAGCTCACGAGGACAGGGTGTCGTCTCTGGGGCCAACGTCCTGACTTTC. It codes for CASSRGQGVVSGANVLTF.

This clone came up a few times. V gene TRBV5-1 combines with J gene TRBJ2-6; 8 bases agree with TRBD1. J gave up 0 bases and V 4 bases, and 6 bases lay outside the gene matches. The CDR3 length is 17 residues. Germline assignment: CDR1 SGHRS and CDR2 YFSETQ. CDR3 sequence (DNA): TGCGCCAGCAGCCCCGGGACAGGCTACTCTGGGGCCAACGTCCTGACTTTC. It specifies CASSPGTGYSGANVLTF.

This chain joins TRBV5-6 and TRBJ1-5; 7 bases agree with TRBD1. Per germline, CDR1 SGHDT and CDR2 YYEEEE. This CDR3 is 14 amino acids long. The V segment lost 10 bases and the J segment 3 bases; nucleotides outside the gene matches: 10. CDR3 nucleotide sequence: TGTGCCTCGACCAAGGGACAGATCAATCAGCCCCAGCATTTT. Its protein is CASTKGQINQPQHF.

This chain connects TRBV5-4 to TRBJ2-1; TRBD2 aligns across 10 bases. CDR1 is SGHNT and CDR2 is YYREEE in the germline V gene (reference sequence). The CDR3 runs 15 residues. The trim removed 0 bases at V and 10 bases at J, leaving 7 bases unmatched. The CDR3 is CASSLGTSGLSEQFF. The CDR3 bases are TGTGCCAGCAGCTTGGGGACTAGCGGTCTATCGGAGCAGTTCTTC.

CDR3 bases: TGTGCCAGCAGCTTACGAGGTGTCAATGAGCAGTTCTTC. Translation gives CASSLRGVNEQFF. The gene calls are TRBV7-8 and TRBJ2-1; D call uncertain. This CDR3 is built from 13 residues. CDR1 is SGHVS, CDR2 FQNEAQ, per germline. The ends were cut back, 2 bases at V and 6 bases at J, with 8 bases in the middle.